Listed below are T cell receptor beta chains from one sample, sequenced in a study of blood T cell repertoires in COVID-19. Sequenced by immunoSEQ multiplex PCR; TCRdb stores in-frame clones only, minus some. Among 120,000 or so clones listed, approximately 80% were seen once. Sequenced sample: peripheral blood. All receptors come from a middle-aged man with active or convalescent COVID-19. The conserved cysteine and the conserved F or W are not part of the CDR3 here.

TRBJ1-4 TRBV6-5 ASVRGGVGEKLF
TRBJ2-2 TRBV30 AWRTSVNTGELF
TRBJ1-1 TRBV30 AWSGDYTEAF
TRBJ2-1 TRBV24-1 ATSDRGQGLLNEQF
TRBJ1-1 TRBV29-1 SVQTGGRKFNTEAF
TRBJ1-2 TRBV6-5 ASSYSRPRGIYGYT
TRBJ1-2 TRBV28 ASSGGQGKTGYT
TRBJ2-1 TRBV2 ASHWAGGLDEQF
TRBJ1-2 TRBV6-6 ASSYFAGRAEGYT
TRBJ1-1 TRBV2 ASELKNTEAF
TRBJ2-5 TRBV11-2 ASSWGVGGSETQY
TRBJ1-6 TRBV9 ASSVFINSPLH
TRBJ2-5 TRBV11-1 ASSLAVRETQY
TRBJ1-4 TRBV19 ASSSLAFANEKLF
TRBJ1-1 TRBV7-2 ASSSQNTGTEAF
TRBJ1-2 TRBV18 ASSRRDSSNYGYT
TRBJ1-3 TRBV18 ASSPAGVSGNTIY
TRBJ2-1 TRBV7-2 ASSLRRGQSYNEQF
TRBJ1-2 TRBV19 ASSPGQGNYGYT
TRBJ2-7 TRBV6-5 ASSYGPYEQY
TRBJ1-2 TRBV5-1 ASSLGTGVRGYT
TRBJ1-2 TRBV10-3 AISLGGTGPYGYT
TRBJ2-7 TRBV19 ASSSPGTGGYEQY
TRBJ1-1 TRBV5-1 ASSKLTGFDTEAF
TRBJ2-7 TRBV30 AWGQGAHEQY
TRBJ1-1 TRBV29-1 SGAIGAAGSSEAF
TRBJ1-6 TRBV2 ASNEDRTYNSPLH
TRBJ1-1 TRBV6-6 ASSYGGQGTEAF
TRBJ1-2 TRBV30 AWSGLWGYT
TRBJ1-2 TRBV30 ALTPGPGHGYT
TRBJ2-7 TRBV7-6 ASSPGLAGNSYEQY
TRBJ1-5 TRBV19 ASSVTVSGTATQH
TRBJ1-1 TRBV6-5 ASTLTGYTEAF
TRBJ2-2 TRBV30 AWRDFQGAPGELF
TRBJ2-7 TRBV18 ASSLVGLAGETYEQY